The rows below give T cell receptor beta chains drawn from one sample of a study of beta chain features in type 1 diabetes. This table comes from immunoSEQ multiplex PCR, and its TCRdb copy is limited to in-frame clones, with some not included. The sample lists about 230,000 clones; 16% were seen once. Sequencing was carried out using naive CD4+ T cells from blood. The receptors here all came from a man aged 30 to 39 with type 1 diabetes. The CDR3 runs from the conserved cysteine through the conserved F or W. A D gene is named only where the DNA matches it firmly.

cdr3_aa: CASSPPGGNYEQYF
v_call: TRBV7-9
d_call: .
j_call: TRBJ2-7

cdr3_aa: CASSPTGHSTDTQYF
v_call: TRBV7-2
d_call: .
j_call: TRBJ2-3

cdr3_aa: CASSWDTAGWETQYF
v_call: TRBV11-1
d_call: .
j_call: TRBJ2-5

cdr3_aa: CASSPSSWETQYF
v_call: TRBV7-9
d_call: .
j_call: TRBJ2-5

cdr3_aa: CASSGDREDIQYF
v_call: TRBV28
d_call: TRBD1
j_call: TRBJ2-4

cdr3_aa: CASSPTFSGYTF
v_call: TRBV28
d_call: .
j_call: TRBJ1-2

cdr3_aa: CASSLAAGSNEQFF
v_call: TRBV7-6
d_call: .
j_call: TRBJ2-1

cdr3_aa: CASSQDRLAGHQETQYF
v_call: TRBV4-1
d_call: TRBD2
j_call: TRBJ2-5

cdr3_aa: CASSARDRNYGYTF
v_call: TRBV9
d_call: TRBD1
j_call: TRBJ1-2

cdr3_aa: CASSTYQETQYF
v_call: TRBV18
d_call: .
j_call: TRBJ2-5

cdr3_aa: CASSLIGQSPTGELFF
v_call: TRBV5-6
d_call: .
j_call: TRBJ2-2

cdr3_aa: CAWDLALTNNEQFF
v_call: TRBV30
d_call: .
j_call: TRBJ2-1

cdr3_aa: CASSFPPSGSYEQYF
v_call: TRBV28
d_call: TRBD2
j_call: TRBJ2-7

cdr3_aa: CAWNPQAGLYEQYF
v_call: TRBV30
d_call: .
j_call: TRBJ2-7

cdr3_aa: CASSPQEDTEAFF
v_call: TRBV7-9
d_call: .
j_call: TRBJ1-1

cdr3_aa: CASSLASGQGQYEQYF
v_call: TRBV7-2
d_call: TRBD1
j_call: TRBJ2-7

cdr3_aa: CASRAEREGADTQYF
v_call: TRBV2
d_call: TRBD2
j_call: TRBJ2-3

cdr3_aa: CSVARGTGELFF
v_call: TRBV29-1
d_call: .
j_call: TRBJ2-2

cdr3_aa: CATGDTGAYTGELFF
v_call: TRBV19
d_call: .
j_call: TRBJ2-2

cdr3_aa: CAISESGTNEKLFF
v_call: TRBV10-3
d_call: .
j_call: TRBJ1-4

cdr3_aa: CASSLDSERQFF
v_call: TRBV11-2
d_call: .
j_call: TRBJ2-1

cdr3_aa: CAWRVAKNIQYF
v_call: TRBV30
d_call: .
j_call: TRBJ2-4